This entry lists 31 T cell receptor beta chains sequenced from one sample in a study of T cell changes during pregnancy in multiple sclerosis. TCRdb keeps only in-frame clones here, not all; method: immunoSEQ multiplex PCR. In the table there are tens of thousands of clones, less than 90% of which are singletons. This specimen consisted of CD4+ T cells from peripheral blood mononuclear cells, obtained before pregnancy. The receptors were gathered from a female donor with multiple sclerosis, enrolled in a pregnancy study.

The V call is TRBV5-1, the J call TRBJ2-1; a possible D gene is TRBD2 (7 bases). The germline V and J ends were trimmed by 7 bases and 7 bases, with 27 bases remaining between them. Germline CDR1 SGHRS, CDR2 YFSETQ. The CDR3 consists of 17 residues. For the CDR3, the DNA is TGCGCCAGCTCGGTAGGGACATGGGCGGGAGTTGGAAATGAGCAGTTCTTC. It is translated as CASSVGTWAGVGNEQFF.

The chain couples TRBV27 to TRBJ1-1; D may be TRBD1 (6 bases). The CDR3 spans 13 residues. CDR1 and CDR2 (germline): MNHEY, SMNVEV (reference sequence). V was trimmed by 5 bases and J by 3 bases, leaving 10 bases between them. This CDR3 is CASSLDRYTEAFF. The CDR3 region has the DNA TGTGCCAGCAGTCTTGACAGGTACACTGAAGCTTTCTTT.

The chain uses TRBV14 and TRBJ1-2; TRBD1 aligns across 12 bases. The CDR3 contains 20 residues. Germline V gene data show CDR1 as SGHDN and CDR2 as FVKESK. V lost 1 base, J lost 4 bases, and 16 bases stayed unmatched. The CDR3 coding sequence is TGTGCCAGCAGCCAAGTTAATCTTCGGGACAGGGGGCGCCTGCCCTATGGCTACACCTTC. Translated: CASSQVNLRDRGRLPYGYTF. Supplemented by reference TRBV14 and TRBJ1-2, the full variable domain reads EAGVTQFPSHSVIEKGQTVTLRCDPISGHDNLYWYRRVMGKEIKFLLHFVKESKQDESGMPNNRFLAERTGGTYSTLKVQPAELEDSGVYFCASSQVNLRDRGRLPYGYTFGSGTRLTVV.

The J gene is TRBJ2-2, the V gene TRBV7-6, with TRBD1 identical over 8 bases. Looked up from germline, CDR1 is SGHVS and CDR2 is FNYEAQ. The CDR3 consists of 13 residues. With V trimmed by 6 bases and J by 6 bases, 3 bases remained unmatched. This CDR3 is CASRDRDAGELFF. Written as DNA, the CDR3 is TGTGCCAGCAGGGACAGGGACGCCGGGGAGCTGTTTTTT.

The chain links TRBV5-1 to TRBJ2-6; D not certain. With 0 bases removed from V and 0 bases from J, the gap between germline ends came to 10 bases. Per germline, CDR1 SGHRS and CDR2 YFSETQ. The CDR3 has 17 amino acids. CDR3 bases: TGCGCCAGCAGCTTGGGGGCTGCAACCTCTGGGGCCAACGTCCTGACTTTC. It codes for CASSLGAATSGANVLTF.

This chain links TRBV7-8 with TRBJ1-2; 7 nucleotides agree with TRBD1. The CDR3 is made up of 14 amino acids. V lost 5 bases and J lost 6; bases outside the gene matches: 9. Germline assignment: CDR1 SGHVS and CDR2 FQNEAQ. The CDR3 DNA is TGTGCCAGCAGCCCCGGAAACACAGGGGATGGCTACACCTTC. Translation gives CASSPGNTGDGYTF.

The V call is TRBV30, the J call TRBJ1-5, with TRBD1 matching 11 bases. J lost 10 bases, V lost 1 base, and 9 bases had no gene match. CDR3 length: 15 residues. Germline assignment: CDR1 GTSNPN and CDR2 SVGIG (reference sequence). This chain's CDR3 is CAWSEPGQGVFPQHF. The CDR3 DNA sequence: TGTGCCTGGAGTGAACCGGGACAGGGGGTTTTTCCCCAGCATTTT. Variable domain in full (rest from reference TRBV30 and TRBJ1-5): SQTIHQWPATLVQPVGSPLSLECTVEGTSNPNLYWYRQAAGRGLQLLFYSVGIGQISSEVPQNLSASRPQDRQFILSSKKLLLSDSGFYLCAWSEPGQGVFPQHFGDGTRLSIL.

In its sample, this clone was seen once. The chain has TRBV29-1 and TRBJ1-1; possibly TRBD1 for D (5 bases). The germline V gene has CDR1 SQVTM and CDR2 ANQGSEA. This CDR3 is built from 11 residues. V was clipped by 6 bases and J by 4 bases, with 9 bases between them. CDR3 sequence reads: CSVVRATEAFF. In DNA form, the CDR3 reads TGCAGCGTAGTCAGGGCCACTGAAGCTTTCTTT.

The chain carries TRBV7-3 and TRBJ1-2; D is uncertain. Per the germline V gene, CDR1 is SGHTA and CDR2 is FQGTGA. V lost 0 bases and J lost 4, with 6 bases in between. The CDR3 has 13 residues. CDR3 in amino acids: CASSLTQAYGYTF. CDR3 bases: TGTGCCAGCAGCTTAACCCAGGCCTATGGCTACACCTTC.

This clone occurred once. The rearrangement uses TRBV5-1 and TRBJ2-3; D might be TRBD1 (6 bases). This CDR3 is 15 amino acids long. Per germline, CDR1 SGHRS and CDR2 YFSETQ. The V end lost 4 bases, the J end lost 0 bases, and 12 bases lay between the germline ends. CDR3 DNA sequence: TGCGCCAGCAGCCCAGGACAGACTAGCACAGATACGCAGTATTTT. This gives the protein CASSPGQTSTDTQYF. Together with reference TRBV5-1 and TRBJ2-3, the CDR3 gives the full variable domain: KAGVTQTPRYLIKTRGQQVTLSCSPISGHRSVSWYQQTPGQGLQFLFEYFSETQRNKGNFPGRFSGRQFSNSRSEMNVSTLELGDSALYLCASSPGQTSTDTQYFGPGTRLTVL.

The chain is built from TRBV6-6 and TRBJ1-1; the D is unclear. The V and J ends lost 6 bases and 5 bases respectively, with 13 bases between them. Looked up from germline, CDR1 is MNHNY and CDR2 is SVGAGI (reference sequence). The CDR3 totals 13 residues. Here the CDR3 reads CASSAGSETEAFF. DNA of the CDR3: TGTGCCAGCAGCGCTGGTAGCGAGACTGAAGCTTTCTTT.

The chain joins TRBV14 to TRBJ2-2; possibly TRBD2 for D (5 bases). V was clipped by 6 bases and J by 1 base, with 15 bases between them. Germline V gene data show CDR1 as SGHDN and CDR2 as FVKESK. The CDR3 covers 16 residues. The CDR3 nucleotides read TGTGCCAGCAGTAAAGAAAGGGAGTTGAACACCGGGGAGCTGTTTTTT. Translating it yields CASSKERELNTGELFF.

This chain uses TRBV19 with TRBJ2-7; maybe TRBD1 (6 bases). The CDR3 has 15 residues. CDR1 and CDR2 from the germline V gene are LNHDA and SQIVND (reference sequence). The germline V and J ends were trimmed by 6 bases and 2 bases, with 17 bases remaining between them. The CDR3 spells CASSPRPDRTYEQYF. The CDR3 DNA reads TGTGCCAGTAGCCCCCGACCCGACAGGACCTACGAGCAGTACTTC. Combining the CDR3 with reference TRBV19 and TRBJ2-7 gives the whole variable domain DGGITQSPKYLFRKEGQNVTLSCEQNLNHDAMYWYRQDPGQGLRLIYYSQIVNDFQKGDIAEGYSVSREKKESFPLTVTSAQKNPTAFYLCASSPRPDRTYEQYFGPGTRLTVT.

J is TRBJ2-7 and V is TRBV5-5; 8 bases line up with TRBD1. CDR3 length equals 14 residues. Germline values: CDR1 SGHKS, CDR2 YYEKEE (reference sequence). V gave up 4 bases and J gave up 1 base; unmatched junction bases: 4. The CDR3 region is CASSPGQVSYEQYF. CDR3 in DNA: TGTGCCAGCAGCCCGGGACAGGTTTCCTACGAGCAGTACTTC.

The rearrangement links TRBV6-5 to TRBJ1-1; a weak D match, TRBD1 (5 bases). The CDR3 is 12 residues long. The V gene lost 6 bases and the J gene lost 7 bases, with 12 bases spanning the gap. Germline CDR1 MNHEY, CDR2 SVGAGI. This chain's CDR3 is CASRSPTVEAFF. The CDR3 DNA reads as TGTGCCAGCAGGAGTCCGACAGTTGAAGCTTTCTTT.

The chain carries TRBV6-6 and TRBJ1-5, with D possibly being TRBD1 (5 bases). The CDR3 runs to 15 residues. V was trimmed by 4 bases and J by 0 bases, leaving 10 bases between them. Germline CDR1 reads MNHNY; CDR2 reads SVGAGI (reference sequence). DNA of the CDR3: TGTGCCAGCAGTTGGACACAGGATAGCAATCAGCCCCAGCATTTT. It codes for CASSWTQDSNQPQHF.

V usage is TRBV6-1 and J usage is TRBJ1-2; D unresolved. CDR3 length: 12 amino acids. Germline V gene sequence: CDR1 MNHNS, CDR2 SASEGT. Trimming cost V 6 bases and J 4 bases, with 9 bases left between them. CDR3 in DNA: TGTGCCAGCAGCCAGACGGGCTATGGCTACACCTTC. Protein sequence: CASSQTGYGYTF.

CDR3 residues: CASSPVRVPYYEQYF. The CDR3 DNA reads TGTGCCAGCAGCCCCGTGAGGGTACCGTACTACGAGCAGTACTTC. The V and J genes are TRBV7-2 and TRBJ2-7, with D tentatively TRBD2 (5 bases). This CDR3 has 15 residues. CDR1 is SGHTA, CDR2 FQGNSA, per germline. Trimming shortened V by 5 bases and J by 3 bases, and 17 bases separated the two germline ends.

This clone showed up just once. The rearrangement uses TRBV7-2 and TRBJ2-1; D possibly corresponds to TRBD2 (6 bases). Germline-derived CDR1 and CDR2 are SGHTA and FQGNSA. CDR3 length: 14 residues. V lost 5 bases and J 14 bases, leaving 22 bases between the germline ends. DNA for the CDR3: TGTGCCAGCAGCCCGCTACTAGAGTCCGGAGGGAAGTTCTTC. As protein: CASSPLLESGGKFF.

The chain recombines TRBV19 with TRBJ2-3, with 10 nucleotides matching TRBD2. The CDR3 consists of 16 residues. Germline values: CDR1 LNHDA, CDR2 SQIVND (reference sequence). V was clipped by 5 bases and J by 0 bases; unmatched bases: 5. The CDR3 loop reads CASSDPAGGSTDTQYF. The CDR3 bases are TGTGCCAGTAGTGACCCAGCGGGGGGGAGCACAGATACGCAGTATTTT.

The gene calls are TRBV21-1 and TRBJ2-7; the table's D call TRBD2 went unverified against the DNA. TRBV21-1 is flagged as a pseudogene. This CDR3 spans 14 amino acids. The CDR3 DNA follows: TGTGCCAAGGGACTAGCGGTAATCCTTCTTGAGCAGTACTTC. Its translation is CAKGLAVILLEQYF.

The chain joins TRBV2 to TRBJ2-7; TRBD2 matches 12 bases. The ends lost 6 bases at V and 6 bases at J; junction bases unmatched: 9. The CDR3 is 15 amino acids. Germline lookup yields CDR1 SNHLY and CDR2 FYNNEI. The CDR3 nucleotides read TGTGCCAGCAGGGGGCTAGCGGGAGGGCTCTTCGAGCAGTACTTC. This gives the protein CASRGLAGGLFEQYF. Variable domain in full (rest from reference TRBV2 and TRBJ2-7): EPEVTQTPSHQVTQMGQEVILRCVPISNHLYFYWYRQILGQKVEFLVSFYNNEISEKSEIFDDQFSVERPDGSNFTLKIRSTKLEDSAMYFCASRGLAGGLFEQYFGPGTRLTVT.

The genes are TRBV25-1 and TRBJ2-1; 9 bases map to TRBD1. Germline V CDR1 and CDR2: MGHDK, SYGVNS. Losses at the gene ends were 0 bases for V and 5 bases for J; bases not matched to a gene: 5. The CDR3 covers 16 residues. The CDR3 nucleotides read TGTGCCAGCAGTGAATACGGGACAGGGAGGGACAATGAGCAGTTCTTC. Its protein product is CASSEYGTGRDNEQFF.

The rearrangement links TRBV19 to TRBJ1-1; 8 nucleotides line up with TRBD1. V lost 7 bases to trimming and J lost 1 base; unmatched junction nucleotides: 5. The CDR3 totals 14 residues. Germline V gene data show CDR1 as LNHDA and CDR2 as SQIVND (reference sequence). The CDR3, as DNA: TGTGCCAGTATTGCCAGGGGGCGGAACACTGAAGCTTTCTTT. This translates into CASIARGRNTEAFF. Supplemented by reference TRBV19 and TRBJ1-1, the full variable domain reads DGGITQSPKYLFRKEGQNVTLSCEQNLNHDAMYWYRQDPGQGLRLIYYSQIVNDFQKGDIAEGYSVSREKKESFPLTVTSAQKNPTAFYLCASIARGRNTEAFFGQGTRLTVV.

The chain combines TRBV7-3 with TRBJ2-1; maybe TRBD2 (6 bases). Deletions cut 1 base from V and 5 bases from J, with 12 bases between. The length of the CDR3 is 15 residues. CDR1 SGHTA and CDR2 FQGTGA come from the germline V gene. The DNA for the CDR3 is TGTGCCAGCAGCTTAAGGCTAGCGAGTAACAATGAGCAGTTCTTC. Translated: CASSLRLASNNEQFF.

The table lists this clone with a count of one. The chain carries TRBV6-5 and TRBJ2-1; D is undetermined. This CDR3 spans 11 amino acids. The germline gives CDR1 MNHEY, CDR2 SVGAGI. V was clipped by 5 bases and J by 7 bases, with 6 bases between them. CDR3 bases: TGTGCCAGCAGTCGTAGAAATGAGCAGTTCTTC. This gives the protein CASSRRNEQFF.

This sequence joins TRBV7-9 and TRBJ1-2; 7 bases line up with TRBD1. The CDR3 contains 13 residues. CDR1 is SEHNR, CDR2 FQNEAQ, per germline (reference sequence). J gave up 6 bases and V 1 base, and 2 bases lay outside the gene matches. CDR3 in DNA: TGTGCCAGCAGCTTAGGGACAGGCCATGGCTACACCTTC. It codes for CASSLGTGHGYTF.

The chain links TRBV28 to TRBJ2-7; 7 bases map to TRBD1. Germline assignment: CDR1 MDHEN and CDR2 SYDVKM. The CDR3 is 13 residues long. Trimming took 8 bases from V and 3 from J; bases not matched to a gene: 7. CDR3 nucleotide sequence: TGTGCCAGCGAAATCCAGGGGGACTACGAGCAGTACTTC. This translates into CASEIQGDYEQYF.

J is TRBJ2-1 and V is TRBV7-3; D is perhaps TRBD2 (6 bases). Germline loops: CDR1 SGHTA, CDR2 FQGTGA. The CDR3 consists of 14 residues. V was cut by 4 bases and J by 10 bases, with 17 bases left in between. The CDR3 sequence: CASSSTRTSNEQFF. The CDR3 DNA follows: TGTGCCAGCAGCTCCACCAGAACTAGCAACGAGCAGTTCTTC.

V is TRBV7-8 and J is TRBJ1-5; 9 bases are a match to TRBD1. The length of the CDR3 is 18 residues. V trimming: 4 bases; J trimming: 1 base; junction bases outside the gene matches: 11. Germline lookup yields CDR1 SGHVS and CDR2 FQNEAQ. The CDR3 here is CASSSKTGGGLSNQPQHF. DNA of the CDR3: TGTGCCAGCAGCTCAAAAACAGGGGGCGGTTTGAGCAATCAGCCCCAGCATTTT.

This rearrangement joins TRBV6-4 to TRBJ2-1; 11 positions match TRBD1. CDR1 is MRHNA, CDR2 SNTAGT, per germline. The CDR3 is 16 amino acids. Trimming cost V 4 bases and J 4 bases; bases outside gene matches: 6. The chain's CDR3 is CASSVAGTGGYNEQFF. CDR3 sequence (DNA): TGTGCCAGCAGTGTTGCCGGGACAGGGGGTTACAATGAGCAGTTCTTC.